Presented here are 6 T cell receptor beta chains from one specimen sequenced in a study of regulatory T cells in long-lasting Graves disease. This sample's time point: newly diagnosed GD, antithyroid drugs for less than 3 months. Extracted PBMC RNA gave rise to the TCR library. With iRepertoire HTBI primers and Arm-PCR of CDR3 regions, TCR beta libraries were built. TCRdb processed the multiplex PCR reads anew with MiXCR; each CDR3 protein has one entry. The profile shows about 300,000 distinct CDR3 sequences, over 15% of them singletons. Here the sequenced sample was peripheral blood mononuclear cells (PBMCs), taken at new diagnosis, from a patient treated with antithyroid drugs. All receptors come from a female donor with Graves disease.

This clonotype was recorded many times. The J gene is TRBJ1-6, the V gene TRBV6-1; no firm D call. The length of the CDR3 is 13 residues. The V gene lost 7 bases and the J gene lost 7 bases, with 11 bases spanning the gap. CDR1 is MNHNS, CDR2 SASEGT, per germline. In nucleotides, the CDR3 is TGTGCCAGCAAAGCCAGCCGGAATTCACCCCTCCACTTT. It codes for CASKASRNSPLHF.

For this clonotype: Sequence at one end of the junction differs from germline and may be a read error. This chain connects TRBV7-3 to TRBJ1-2; D not resolved. Per germline, CDR1 SGHTA and CDR2 FQGTGA. The CDR3 sequence is 11 residues long. CDR3 nucleotide sequence: TGTGTCAGCAGCACGACTCCCCGCTACACCTTC. This encodes CVSSTTPRYTF.

Ten or more counts support this clonotype. The chain joins TRBV2 to TRBJ1-2, with D perhaps matching TRBD1 (6 bases). The V gene lost 0 bases and the J gene lost 5 bases, with 19 bases spanning the gap. The CDR3 is 17 residues long. The germline CDR1 and CDR2 sequences are SNHLY and FYNNEI. The CDR3 sequence: CASSEAPTGQGRYGYTF. The CDR3 DNA follows: TGTGCCAGCAGTGAAGCGCCCACGGGGCAGGGGCGATATGGCTACACCTTC.

This clonotype has ten or more counts. V usage is TRBV12-3 or TRBV12-4 and J usage is TRBJ1-3, with D unclear. Between the trimmed V and J ends, which lost 6 bases and 0 bases, there was a span of 9 bases. The CDR3 spans 14 residues. The CDR3 spells CASRRIISGNTIYF. In DNA, the CDR3 is TGTGCCAGCAGACGGATAATCTCTGGAAACACCATATATTTT.

Details on this clonotype: This may come from a read error, since a much larger clone is one base off. The V call is TRBV24-1, the J call TRBJ2-3; D is unresolved. V was shortened by 7 bases and J by 3 bases, with 10 bases between the two germline ends. This CDR3 has 13 residues. CDR1 is KGHDR and CDR2 is SFDVKD in the germline V gene. DNA for the CDR3: TGTGCCACCAGCAAGGAACATACAGATACGCAGTATTTT. Its translation is CATSKEHTDTQYF.

In this sample, this clonotype turned up many times. V is TRBV5-1 and J is TRBJ2-3; D possibly corresponds to TRBD2 (6 bases). CDR1 and CDR2 (germline): SGHRS, YFSETQ. V lost 2 bases and J 5 bases, leaving 12 bases between the germline ends. CDR3 length: 14 residues. The CDR3 loop reads CASSLGSGEDTQYF. The CDR3 nucleotides read TGCGCCAGCAGCTTAGGTAGCGGAGAAGATACGCAGTATTTT. Full variable domain (outside the CDR3, taken from reference TRBV5-1 and TRBJ2-3): KAGVTQTPRYLIKTRGQQVTLSCSPISGHRSVSWYQQTPGQGLQFLFEYFSETQRNKGNFPGRFSGRQFSNSRSEMNVSTLELGDSALYLCASSLGSGEDTQYFGPGTRLTVL.